This TCR beta chain was captured in a study of T cells in Graves' hyperthyroidism and ophthalmopathy. This clonotype was counted a single time. Uncontrolled infection, other autoimmune disease, pregnancy or lactation disqualified patients from enrolment. The CDR3 has 12 amino acids. Between the trimmed V and J ends, which lost 5 bases and 10 bases, there was a span of 14 bases. From germline, CDR1 is MNHNY and CDR2 SVGAGI (reference sequence). The investigators amplified TCR beta CDR3 regions from RNA transcripts. HTBI primers were used for first-round RT-PCR of the TCR CDR3. TCRdb redid the calling of the multiplex PCR reads with MiXCR, one entry per CDR3 protein. The sample lists 450,000 to 700,000 distinct CDR3 sequences, 40% to 55% occurring once.

This TCR derives from an adult woman with Graves' disease, either hyperthyroidism or ophthalmopathy (not recorded which). The sample taken for sequencing was peripheral blood or thyroid tissue (not recorded which). V is TRBV6-6 and J is TRBJ1-1, with D possibly being TRBD1 (5 bases). This CDR3 reads CASSLQGLSAFF. Here the CDR3 DNA reads TGTGCCAGCAGTCTGCAGGGTTTATCAGCTTTCTTT.